This TCR beta chain was recorded in a study of T cell clonotyping in hematopoietic cell transplantation. General observations from the study: Cells were unsorted, so CD4 and CD8 contributions were not separated. After transplant, recipient diversity fell while pathologically expanded clonotypes grew through day 180. Few recipient clonotypes overlapped donors; over 95% were de novo at given depth. Broader posttransplant TCR repertoire diversity was predicted by graft donor and pretransplant recipient Inverse Simpson Index values.

The method was immunoSEQ multiplex PCR; TCRdb's version includes in-frame clones alone and lacks a portion of them. The sample shows about 41,000 clones, roughly 96% of them seen only once. About this clone itself: The antigen is undetermined.

V lost 2 bases, J lost 6 bases, and 16 bases lay in between. There are 16 residues in the CDR3. Germline V gene data show CDR1 as SGHAT and CDR2 as FQNNGV. This sequence originates from a man aged 25 to 40 in good health. Some clones in this sample may be carry-over from other donors' samples. The sample taken for sequencing was peripheral blood mononuclear cells. This chain connects TRBV11-2 to TRBJ2-2; perhaps TRBD1 as D (6 bases). This CDR3 reads CASSLTDLGGAGELFF. CDR3 sequence (DNA): TGTGCCAGCAGCTTAACGGACCTTGGGGGCGCCGGGGAGCTGTTTTTT.